The entry that follows covers one T cell receptor beta chain sequence. Its antigen is as yet unknown. TCRdb re-derived calls from the RT-PCR reads in MiXCR, one entry per CDR3 protein. The table records 550,000 to 800,000 distinct CDR3 sequences, roughly 13% of them present only once. The sample belongs to a study of response to subunit inactivated influenza vaccine. The study's findings and limits: Authors proposed each seasonal influenza vaccination draws in few new T cells.

Germline-derived CDR1 and CDR2 are SGHAT and FQNNGV. This CDR3 region has 18 residues. The V and J ends lost 5 bases and 3 bases, in that order; junction bases with no gene match: 18. The sequences come from PBMCs from blood, collected 14 to 15 days before vaccination. The chain recombines TRBV11-2 with TRBJ2-7, with 8 bases that match TRBD1. The clonotype comes from a man over 45 who received an inactivated influenza vaccine. The CDR3 nucleotides are TGTGCCAGCAGCCCCCGCGGACAGGGTTTTATGAACAGCTACGAGCAGTACTTC. Translated, it gives CASSPRGQGFMNSYEQYF.